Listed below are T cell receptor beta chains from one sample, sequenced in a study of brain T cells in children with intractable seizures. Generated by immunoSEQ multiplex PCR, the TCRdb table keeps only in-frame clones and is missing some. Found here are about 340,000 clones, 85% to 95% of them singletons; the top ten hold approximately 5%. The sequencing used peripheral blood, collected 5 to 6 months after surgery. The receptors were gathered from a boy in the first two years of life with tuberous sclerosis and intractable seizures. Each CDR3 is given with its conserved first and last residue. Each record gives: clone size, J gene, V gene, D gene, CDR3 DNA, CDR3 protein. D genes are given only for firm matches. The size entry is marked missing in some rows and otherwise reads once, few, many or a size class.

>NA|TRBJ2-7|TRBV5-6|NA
TGTGCCAGCAGCCCAGGACCGATTAGCTCCTACGAGCAGTACTTC
CASSPGPISSYEQYF
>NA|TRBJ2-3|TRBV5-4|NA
TGTGCCAGCAGCCCCCTGTTGTCCGGCAGCACAGATACGCAGTATTTT
CASSPLLSGSTDTQYF
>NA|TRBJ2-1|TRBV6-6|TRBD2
TGTGCCAGCAGTTTACGAGCGGGAGCCCACAATGAGCAGTTCTTC
CASSLRAGAHNEQFF
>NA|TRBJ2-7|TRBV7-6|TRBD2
TGTGCCAGCAGCTTAAGTCAAGCGGGAGTGGGCGAGCAGTACTTC
CASSLSQAGVGEQYF
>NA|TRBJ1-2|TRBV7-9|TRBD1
TGTGCCAGCAGCTCGCACGGGGACAGGAAGGACTATGGCTACACCTTC
CASSSHGDRKDYGYTF
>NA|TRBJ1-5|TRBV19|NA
TGTGCCAGTAGTATATCATATAGCAATCAGCCCCAGCATTTT
CASSISYSNQPQHF
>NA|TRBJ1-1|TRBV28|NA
TGTGCCAGCAGTTTACCTACAGGGTCCCCGAAACTTGAAGCTTTCTTT
CASSLPTGSPKLEAFF
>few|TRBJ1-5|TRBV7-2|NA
TGTGCCAGCAGCCTCCCCAATCAGCCCCAGCATTTT
CASSLPNQPQHF
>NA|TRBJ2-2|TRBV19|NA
TGTGCCAGTAGTATTTTGGGCGGGGAGCTGTTTTTT
CASSILGGELFF
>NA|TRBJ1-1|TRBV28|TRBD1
TGTGCCAGCAGTTCCTCCCCGGACAGGCGAACTGAAGCTTTCTTT
CASSSSPDRRTEAFF
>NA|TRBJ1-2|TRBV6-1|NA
TGTGCCAGCAGTGAAGAGGGGTCCTATGGCTACACCTTC
CASSEEGSYGYTF
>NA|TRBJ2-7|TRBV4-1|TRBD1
TGCGCCAGCAGCCTAACCGGACAGGAGCCCTACGAGCAGTACTTC
CASSLTGQEPYEQYF
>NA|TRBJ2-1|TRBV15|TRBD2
TGTGCCACCAGCACCGGGGGGGACCCATACAATGAGCAGTTCTTC
CATSTGGDPYNEQFF
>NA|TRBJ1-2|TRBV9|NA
TGTGCCAGCAGCAAACCGGGATCTAACTATGGCTACACCTTC
CASSKPGSNYGYTF
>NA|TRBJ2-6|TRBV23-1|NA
TGCGCCAGCAGTCAAGAGCTCGGGGATCGGGCCTTACTCTCTGGGGCCAACGTCCTGACTTTC
CASSQELGDRALLSGANVLTF
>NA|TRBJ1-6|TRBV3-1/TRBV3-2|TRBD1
TGTGCCAGCAGCCCCCAGGGGGCCACCTATAATTCACCCCTCCACTTT
CASSPQGATYNSPLHF
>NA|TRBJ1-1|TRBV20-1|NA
TGCAGTGCTAGAGTGGCGGTAGAAGCTTTCTTT
CSARVAVEAFF
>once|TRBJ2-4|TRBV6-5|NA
TGTGCCAGCAGAGTTGGGAACATTCAGTACTTC
CASRVGNIQYF
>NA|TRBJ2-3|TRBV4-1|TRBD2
TGCGCCAGCAGCCTCAGCGGGGGAGGGTCAGATACGCAGTATTTT
CASSLSGGGSDTQYF
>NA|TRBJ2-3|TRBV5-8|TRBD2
TGTGCCAGTGATACTAGCGGGGGGGCCACAGATACGCAGTATTTT
CASDTSGGATDTQYF
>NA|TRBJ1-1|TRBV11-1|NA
TGTGCCAGCAGCTTAGACAGGGTGAACACTGAAGCTTTCTTT
CASSLDRVNTEAFF
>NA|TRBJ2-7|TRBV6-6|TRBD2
TGTGCCAGCAGTTACCCACTAGCGGGAGCCGAGCAGTACTTC
CASSYPLAGAEQYF
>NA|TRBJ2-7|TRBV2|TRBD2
TGTGCCAGCAGCACGGGGGGGACTAGGGTAGACGAGCAGTACTTC
CASSTGGTRVDEQYF
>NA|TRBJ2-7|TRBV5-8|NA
TGTGCCAGCACCCCGCGGCCCTACCCCTACGAGCAGTACTTC
CASTPRPYPYEQYF
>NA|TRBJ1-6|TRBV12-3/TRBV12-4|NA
TGTGCCAGCAGTTTTGGGGGGGCACCCCTCCACTTT
CASSFGGAPLHF
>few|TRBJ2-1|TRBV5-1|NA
TGCGCCAGCAGCCCGCTGGGAGAGGAATCCTACAATGAGCAGTTCTTC
CASSPLGEESYNEQFF
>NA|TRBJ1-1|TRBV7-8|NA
TGTGCCAGCAGCTTACCTCGGAACACTGAAGCTTTCTTT
CASSLPRNTEAFF
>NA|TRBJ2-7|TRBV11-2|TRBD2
TGTGCCAGCAGCTCAATAAAACGAGCGGGAGGATTATCCTACGAGCAGTACTTC
CASSSIKRAGGLSYEQYF
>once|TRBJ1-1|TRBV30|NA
TGTGCCTGGAGTGCTGAGGTAGGGCTTGCTGAAGCTTTCTTT
CAWSAEVGLAEAFF
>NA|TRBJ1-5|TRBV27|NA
TGTGCCAGCAGTCGTCAGGGCTATAGCAATCAGCCCCAGCATTTT
CASSRQGYSNQPQHF
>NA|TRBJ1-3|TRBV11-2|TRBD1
TGTGCCAGCAGCCCCATCGGGACAGCCGAATCTGGAAACACCATATATTTT
CASSPIGTAESGNTIYF
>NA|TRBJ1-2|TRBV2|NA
TGTGCCAGCAGTGAAGCGCGGTATGGGGCTAACTATGGCTACACCTTC
CASSEARYGANYGYTF
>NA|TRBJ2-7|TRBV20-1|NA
TGCAGTGCTAGGTCGGGCGAGCAGTACTTC
CSARSGEQYF
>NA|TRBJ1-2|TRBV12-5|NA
TGTGCTAGTGGTTTGAGGGAAACAGCTTGGGACTATGGCTACACCTTC
CASGLRETAWDYGYTF
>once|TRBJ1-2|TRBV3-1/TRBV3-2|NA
TGTGCCAGCAGCCAAGACAACGATGGCTACACCTTC
CASSQDNDGYTF
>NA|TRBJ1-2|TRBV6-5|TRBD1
TGTGCCAGCAGTTACGGACAGGGTAACTATGGCTACACCTTC
CASSYGQGNYGYTF
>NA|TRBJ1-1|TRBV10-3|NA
TGTGCCATCAGTGGGGAGGGGACGGCAAACACTGAAGCTTTCTTT
CAISGEGTANTEAFF
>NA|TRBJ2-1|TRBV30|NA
TGTGCCTGGAGTACAGGACAAATACGATGTAATGAGCAGTTCTTC
CAWSTGQIRCNEQFF
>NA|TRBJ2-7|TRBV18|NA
TGTGCCAGCTCACCATTGGGGGTGGAGCAGTACTTC
CASSPLGVEQYF
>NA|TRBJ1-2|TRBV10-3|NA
TGTGCCATCAGTGAGTCGGCAGTTGCCGGCTACACCTTC
CAISESAVAGYTF
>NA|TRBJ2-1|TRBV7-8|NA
TGTGCCAGCAGCTTCTCTACAGGCTGGAGCGATGAGCAGTTCTTC
CASSFSTGWSDEQFF
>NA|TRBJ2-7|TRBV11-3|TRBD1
TGTGCCAGCAGCCCTCCGACAGGGAGCGACGAGCAGTACTTC
CASSPPTGSDEQYF
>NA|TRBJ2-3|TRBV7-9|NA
TGTGCCAGCAGCTTACCGACCTTAGGCACAGATACGCAGTATTTT
CASSLPTLGTDTQYF
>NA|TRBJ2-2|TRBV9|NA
TGTGCCAGCAGCCCCAACCCCTCGACGGGAGCCGGGGAGCTGTTTTTT
CASSPNPSTGAGELFF
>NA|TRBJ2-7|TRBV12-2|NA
TGTGCAAGTCGCTTAGATAGCGGCTACGAGCAGTACTTC
CASRLDSGYEQYF
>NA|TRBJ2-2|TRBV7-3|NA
TGTGCCAGCAGCTTTAGCGGGACAGCCGGGGAGCTGTTTTTT
CASSFSGTAGELFF
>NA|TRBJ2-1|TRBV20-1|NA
TGCAGTGCTGACCCCCGAGCGGAGCAGTTCTTC
CSADPRAEQFF
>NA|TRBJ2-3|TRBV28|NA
TGTGCCAGCAGTTTCTCCGGGACTGGGAGCACAGATACGCAGTATTTT
CASSFSGTGSTDTQYF
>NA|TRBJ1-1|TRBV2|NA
TGTGCCAGCAGGGATACAGGGTTGAACACTGAAGCTTTCTTT
CASRDTGLNTEAFF
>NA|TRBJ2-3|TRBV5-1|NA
TGCGCCAGCAGCTTGGGGGCAGGGGCAGATACGCAGTATTTT
CASSLGAGADTQYF
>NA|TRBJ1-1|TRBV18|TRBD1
TGTGCCAGCTCGCAACCTCAGGGGGTGAACACTGAAGCTTTCTTT
CASSQPQGVNTEAFF
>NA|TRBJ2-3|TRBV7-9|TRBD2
TGTGCCAGCAGCTGGTGGAAGGGTAATAGCGGGGGGATCACAGATACGCAGTATTTT
CASSWWKGNSGGITDTQYF
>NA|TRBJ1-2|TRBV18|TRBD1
TGTGCCAGCTCACCAGTTTCCGGGACAGGCCACTTTTTCAACTATGGCTACACCTTC
CASSPVSGTGHFFNYGYTF